The source of this T cell receptor beta chain is a study of radiotherapy plus CTLA-4 blockade in lung cancer (dated by TCRdb to 2017 to 2018). About the study as a whole: Objective responses occurred in roughly 19% of enrolled patients, and about 33% achieved disease control. General findings and caveats noted by the study authors: The strongest predictors of response, as reported, were early dynamic changes in blood T cell clones along with a rise in serum interferon-beta after radiation. After treatment with radiotherapy and ipilimumab, TCR clones that came from tumors expanded in the peripheral blood.

Focal radiation therapy combined with CTLA-4 blockade (ipilimumab) was tested in patients with chemo-refractory metastatic non-small-cell lung cancer. Details on this clone: Its binding antigen is unknown. No base quality information exists; no much larger clone differs at one position.

The library was produced with the immunoSEQ multiplex PCR assay. TCRdb limited this immuneACCESS table to in-frame rearrangements with V and J called. A share of clones is missing; checked studies link under half to unresolved V genes, and the rest is unexplained. The sample includes 60,000 to 70,000 clones, with around three quarters observed a single time. The ten top clones hold approximately 9.3% of the sample. V has 7 bases trimmed and J has 3 bases trimmed; junction bases matching no gene number 8. Via the germline V gene, CDR1 is MNHNS and CDR2 SASEGT. The CDR3 contains 15 residues, cysteine and phenylalanine counted. Only the CDR3 portion is preserved as DNA: 45 bases, with reading frame beginning at the first base.

The input for sequencing was peripheral blood, taken from a patient treated with radiotherapy plus ipilimumab. Rearrangement joined TRBV6-1 to TRBJ2-5; TRBD1 agrees with 10 junctional bases. This TCR derives from a human donor with non-small cell lung cancer who had a complete response to radiotherapy plus ipilimumab. At the DNA level, the sequence is TGTGCCAGCAACCGACAGGGGGCAGCAGAAGAGACCCAGTACTTC. Its protein product is CASNRQGAAEETQYF.